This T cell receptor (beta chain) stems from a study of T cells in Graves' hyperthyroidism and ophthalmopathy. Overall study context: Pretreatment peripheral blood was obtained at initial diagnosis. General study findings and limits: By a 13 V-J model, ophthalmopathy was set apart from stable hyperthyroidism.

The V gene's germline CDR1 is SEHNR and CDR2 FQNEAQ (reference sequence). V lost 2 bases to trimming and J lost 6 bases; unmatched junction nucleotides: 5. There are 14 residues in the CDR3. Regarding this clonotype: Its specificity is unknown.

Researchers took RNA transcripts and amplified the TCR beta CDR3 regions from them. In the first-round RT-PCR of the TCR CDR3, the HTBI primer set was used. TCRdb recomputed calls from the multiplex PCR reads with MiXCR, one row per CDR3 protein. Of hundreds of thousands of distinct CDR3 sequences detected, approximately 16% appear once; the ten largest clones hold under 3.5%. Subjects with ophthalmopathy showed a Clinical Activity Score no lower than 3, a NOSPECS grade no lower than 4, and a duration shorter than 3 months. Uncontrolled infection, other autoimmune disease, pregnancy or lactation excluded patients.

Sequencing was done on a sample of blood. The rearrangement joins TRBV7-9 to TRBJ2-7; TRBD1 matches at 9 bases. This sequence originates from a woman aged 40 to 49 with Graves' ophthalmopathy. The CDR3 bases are TGTGCCAGCAGCTTAACAGGGGGCGTCCCCGAGCAGTACTTC. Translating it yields CASSLTGGVPEQYF. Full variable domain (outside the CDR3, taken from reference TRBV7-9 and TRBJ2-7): DTGVSQNPRHKITKRGQNVTFRCDPISEHNRLYWYRQTLGQGPEFLTYFQNEAQLEKSRLLSDRFSAERPKGSFSTLEIQRTEQGDSAMYLCASSLTGGVPEQYFGPGTRLTVT.